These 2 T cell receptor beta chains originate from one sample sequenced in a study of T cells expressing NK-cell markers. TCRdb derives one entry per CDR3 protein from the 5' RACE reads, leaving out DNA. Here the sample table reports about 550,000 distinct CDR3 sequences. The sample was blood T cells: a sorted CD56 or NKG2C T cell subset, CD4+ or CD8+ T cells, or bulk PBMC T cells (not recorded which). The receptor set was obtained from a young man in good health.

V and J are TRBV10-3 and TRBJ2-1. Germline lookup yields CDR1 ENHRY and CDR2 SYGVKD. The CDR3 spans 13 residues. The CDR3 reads CAISDPTGMWQFF.

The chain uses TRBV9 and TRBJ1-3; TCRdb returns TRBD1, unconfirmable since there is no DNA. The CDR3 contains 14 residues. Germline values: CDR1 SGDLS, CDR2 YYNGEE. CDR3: CASSSGTNADTIYF.